The clone carrying this T cell receptor beta chain was seen a handful of times. Its antigen is as yet unknown. The authors ran a second PCR of about 6 to 11 cycles using a sample-barcoded 5' primer and a J-beta primer mix. One entry per CDR3 protein results from TCRdb running MiXCR on the 5' RACE reads. In the table there are about a million distinct CDR3 sequences, about 53% of which are singletons. The CDR3 covers 14 residues. The germline gives CDR1 LGHDT, CDR2 YNNKEL (reference sequence). J lost 5 bases, V lost 5 bases, and 7 bases had no gene match. The source of the sample is a study of blood T cells in healthy people across ages. Total RNA extraction produced at least 5 micrograms (per sample) for the study. General study results and limits: Older age went with lower TCR beta diversity per million T cells, in a roughly linear way.

Sequencing was performed on blood. The clonotype originates from a woman aged 60-75 years in good health. The rearrangement links TRBV3-1 to TRBJ2-7; 9 bases line up with TRBD1. The DNA for the CDR3 is TGTGCCAGCAGCTTGACAGGGGGAAGGAACGAGCAGTACTTC. Protein product: CASSLTGGRNEQYF.